This entry concerns a single T cell receptor beta chain. Deletions cut 3 bases from V and 8 bases from J, with 17 bases between. Germline V CDR1 and CDR2: SGHRS, YFSETQ. CDR3 length: 15 amino acids. Original data processing: Amplification from reference gene primers served as the basis for estimated nucleated cell counts. The method was immunoSEQ multiplex PCR; TCRdb's version includes in-frame clones alone and lacks a portion of them. Clone size and V and J calls were adopted from that table, with D and trimming inferred from the DNA. The sample carries 85,000 to 90,000 clones, around 80% recorded once. The entry originates in a study of blood T cell repertoires in COVID-19. Study background: The study drew acute and convalescent COVID-19 samples from the United States, Italy and Spain. T cells, B-cell-depleted T cells, or PBMCs provided the cDNA or gDNA that served as material.

This clonotype was obtained from a woman of 80 years or more with acute or convalescent COVID-19. What was sequenced was peripheral blood. The rearrangement joins TRBV5-1 to TRBJ1-4; tentative D call: TRBD1 (5 bases). DNA for the CDR3: TGCGCCAGCAGCTCCCAGGGTGGGGTAGGGGAAAAACTGTTTTTT. Protein sequence: CASSSQGGVGEKLFF.